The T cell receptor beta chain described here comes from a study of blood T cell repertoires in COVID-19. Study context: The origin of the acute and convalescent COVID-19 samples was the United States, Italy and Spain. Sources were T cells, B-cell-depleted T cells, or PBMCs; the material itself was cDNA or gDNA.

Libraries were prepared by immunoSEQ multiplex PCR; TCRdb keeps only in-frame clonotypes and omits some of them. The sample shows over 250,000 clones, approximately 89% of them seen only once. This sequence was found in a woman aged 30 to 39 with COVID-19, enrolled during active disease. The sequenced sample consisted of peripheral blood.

CDR3 nucleotide sequence: TGTGCCAGCAGCCCACGAAACCAACAGGGTTCGAACACTGAAGCTTTCTTT. The encoded protein is CASSPRNQQGSNTEAFF. The chain couples TRBV7-2 to TRBJ1-1; D may be TRBD1 (6 bases). V dropped 5 bases and J dropped 1 base, with 20 bases sitting between them. CDR1 is SGHTA and CDR2 is FQGNSA in the germline V gene. The CDR3 is 17 residues long.